The entry that follows covers one TCR beta chain sequence. The data were taken from a study of preoperative IRX-2 immunotherapy in early breast cancer. The protocol was immunoSEQ multiplex PCR, while the TCRdb copy is restricted to in-frame clones and leaves out a portion. The repertoire holds more than 25,000 clones, roughly 89% seen once, with 9.8% in the top ten. Treatment of the sample: preoperative locoregional IRX-2 cytokine immunotherapy. Patients received preoperative, locoregional IRX-2 cytokine immunotherapy in a phase Ib study. The specimen was taken from a patient treated with IRX-2 immunotherapy. The sequence was obtained from a human donor with breast cancer.

CDR3 in amino acids: CASSITGYGYTF. The CDR3, as DNA: TGTGCCAGTAGTATAACCGGCTATGGCTACACCTTC. The chain couples TRBV19 to TRBJ1-2; no clear D. CDR3 length: 12 amino acids. CDR1 is LNHDA and CDR2 is SQIVND in the germline V gene (reference sequence). Trimming took off 2 bases at V and 4 bases at J, with 5 bases between the two ends. Combining the CDR3 with reference TRBV19 and TRBJ1-2 gives the whole variable domain DGGITQSPKYLFRKEGQNVTLSCEQNLNHDAMYWYRQDPGQGLRLIYYSQIVNDFQKGDIAEGYSVSREKKESFPLTVTSAQKNPTAFYLCASSITGYGYTFGSGTRLTVV.